The clone carrying this TCR beta chain was seen more than once but under ten times. No antigen is known for it. This sample was taken from a study of T cells in Graves' hyperthyroidism and ophthalmopathy. Findings of the study overall: Among clonotypes expanded in thyroid above 0.001, most were also found in blood.

Newly diagnosed hyperthyroidism patients aged 18 to 65 years had disease lasting under 2 months. Together with thyroid ultrasound, orbital computed tomography, serum thyroxine and TRAb, clinical symptoms were used for diagnoses. PBMCs stemmed from 10 ml fresh peripheral blood. V lost 1 base, J lost 5 bases, and 13 bases stayed unmatched. CDR1 and CDR2 (germline): DFQATT, SNEGSKA (reference sequence). This CDR3 region has 16 residues. Amplification of TCR beta CDR3 regions was performed using RNA transcripts as template. First-round RT-PCR targeting the TCR CDR3 was performed with the HTBI primer set. TCRdb analysed the multiplex PCR reads with MiXCR anew, one entry per CDR3 protein. The sample carries about 760,000 distinct CDR3 sequences, around a third recorded once.

The TCR originated in a woman in her thirties or forties with Graves' hyperthyroidism. Material: blood. This chain connects TRBV20-1 to TRBJ2-5; 7 positions agree with TRBD2. The CDR3 protein is CSARARAGDWGETQYF. CDR3 in DNA: TGCAGTGCTAGAGCCCGTGCGGGAGATTGGGGGGAGACCCAGTACTTC.